These 6 T cell receptor beta chains came from one sample sequenced in a study of T cell changes during pregnancy in multiple sclerosis. Profiled with immunoSEQ multiplex PCR; TCRdb holds only in-frame clones, not every one. The sample records some 100,000 clones, about 94% being singletons. Specimen: peripheral blood, collected before pregnancy. These receptor sequences come from a female donor with multiple sclerosis, enrolled in a pregnancy study.

This clone has a single count. The rearrangement uses TRBV30 and TRBJ2-1; TRBD2 matches 7 bases. The CDR3 length is 16 residues. Per germline, CDR1 GTSNPN and CDR2 SVGIG (reference sequence). Losses at the gene ends were 0 bases for V and 8 bases for J; bases not matched to a gene: 13. The CDR3 nucleotides read TGTGCCTGGAGTGTATGGTTGGCGGGAGATATTCATGAGCAGTTCTTC. This sequence encodes CAWSVWLAGDIHEQFF.

The genes are TRBV28 and TRBJ2-7, with TRBD1 as a possible D gene (6 bases). The V gene's germline CDR1 is MDHEN and CDR2 SYDVKM. This CDR3 comprises 14 residues. The V end was cut by 6 bases, the J end by 4 bases, with 16 bases between. The CDR3 is CASSTQGALYEQYF. CDR3 nucleotides: TGTGCCAGCAGCACACAGGGTGCCCTGTACGAGCAGTACTTC.

The chain uses TRBV5-7 and TRBJ1-2, with 10 positions matching TRBD1. TRBV5-7 is flagged as an ORF with uncertain function. Unmatched junction bases numbered 16, after V lost 4 bases and J lost 4 bases. The CDR3 runs to 18 residues. The CDR3 DNA is TGTGCCAGCAGCCCATTACAGACAGGGGGCTCCTCTAGCTATGGCTACACCTTC. Translating it yields CASSPLQTGGSSSYGYTF.

The CDR3 here is CASSIGTGGRLREQYF. Written as DNA, the CDR3 is TGTGCCAGCAGCATCGGGACAGGGGGAAGGTTAAGGGAGCAGTACTTC. The rearrangement links TRBV5-8 to TRBJ2-7, with 11 bases matching TRBD1. The CDR3 extends over 16 amino acids. With V trimmed by 4 bases and J by 7 bases, 13 bases remained unmatched. The germline gives CDR1 SGHTS, CDR2 YDEGEE.

This sequence joins TRBV2 and TRBJ2-1; D possibly corresponds to TRBD1 (6 bases). Germline assignment: CDR1 SNHLY and CDR2 FYNNEI. V lost 4 bases and J lost 8, with 9 bases in between. This CDR3 is built from 12 residues. The CDR3 DNA sequence: TGTGCCAGCAGTGGGCCAGGGGATGAGCAGTTCTTC. Translated, it gives CASSGPGDEQFF.

The chain employs TRBV29-1 and TRBJ2-1; the match to TRBD2 covers 9 bases. The V segment lost 6 bases and the J segment 3 bases; nucleotides outside the gene matches: 6. This CDR3 is 14 amino acids long. Looked up from germline, CDR1 is SQVTM and CDR2 is ANQGSEA. CDR3: CSVGSGGLYNEQFF. The CDR3 bases are TGCAGCGTAGGTAGCGGGGGACTCTACAATGAGCAGTTCTTC.